This record covers a single T cell receptor beta chain. This clonotype has just a few counts. Its antigen is not yet known. No qualities accompany the bases; no much larger clone lies one base away. This record comes from a study of response to subunit inactivated influenza vaccine (dated by TCRdb to between 2017 and 2018). A note on the overall study: To follow how T cells responded to a trivalent subunit inactivated influenza vaccine, the researchers relied on deep quantitative profiling of the T cell receptor repertoire. The paper as a whole reports these results and caveats: The authors suggested that each seasonal influenza vaccination may recruit only a limited number of new T cells.

Library creation used RT-PCR. TCRdb shows the sequencer as Illumina HiSeq 2500. TCRdb reanalyzed the raw reads on its own, using fastp at Q25 for trimming and MiXCR for clone calling, and kept in-frame beta chains. For every CDR3 protein sequence, its rows merge into one entry that carries the most common genes and DNA. Counted in this sample were approximately 160,000 distinct CDR3 sequences; around 10% of them appeared once. Clones ranked in the top ten supply 35% to 40% of the sample. From a lookup of the germline V gene (reference sequence), CDR1 and CDR2 are MNHEY and SMNVEV. The junction carries 14 bases between V and J, which are trimmed by 3 bases and 6 bases respectively. The CDR3 starts with the cysteine, ends with the phenylalanine, and has 14 residues. CDR3 DNA is the only sequence kept; it has 42 bases, read in frame from the first base.

The specimen comprised CD8+ T cells sorted from PBMCs, sampled less than 30 months after vaccination. The rearrangement combines TRBV27 with TRBJ1-1, with the D gene not clear enough to name. This receptor was obtained from a man aged 50-75 years who received an inactivated influenza vaccine. Donor details come from another sample of the same person, matched by shared clones. For the CDR3, the sequence is CASSFSWGEAEAFF. The nucleotide sequence is given as TGTGCCAGCAGTTTTTCGTGGGGTGAGGCTGAAGCTTTCTTT.